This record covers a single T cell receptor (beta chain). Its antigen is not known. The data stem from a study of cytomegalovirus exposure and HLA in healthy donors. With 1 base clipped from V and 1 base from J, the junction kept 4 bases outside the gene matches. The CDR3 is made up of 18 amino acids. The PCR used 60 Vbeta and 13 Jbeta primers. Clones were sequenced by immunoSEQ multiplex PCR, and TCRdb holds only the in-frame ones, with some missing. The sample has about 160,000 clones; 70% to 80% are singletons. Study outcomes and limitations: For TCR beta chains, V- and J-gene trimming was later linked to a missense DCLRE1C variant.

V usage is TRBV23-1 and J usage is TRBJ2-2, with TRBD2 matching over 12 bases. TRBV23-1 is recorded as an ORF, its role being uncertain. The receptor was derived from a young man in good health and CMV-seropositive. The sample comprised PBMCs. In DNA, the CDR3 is TGCGCCAGCAGTCAATATGCGGGACTAGCGGGGAACACCGGGGAGCTGTTTTTT. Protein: CASSQYAGLAGNTGELFF.